Listed below are T cell receptor beta chains from one sample, sequenced in a study of response to subunit inactivated influenza vaccine. TCRdb analysed the RT-PCR reads with MiXCR anew, one entry per CDR3 protein. This table has about 500,000 distinct CDR3 sequences, 15% to 20% appearing once. This specimen was CD4+ T cells sorted from PBMCs, taken about 24 months after vaccination. Receptors originate from a man aged 45 to 70 who received an inactivated influenza vaccine. The CDR3 runs from the conserved cysteine through the conserved F or W. Fields, in order: V gene, J gene, clone size, D gene, CDR3 DNA, CDR3 protein. A D gene is named only where the DNA matches it firmly. The listing skips clone size in some rows; elsewhere it reads once, few, many or a size class.

V: TRBV7-2
J: TRBJ2-2
size: few
D: -
DNA: TGTGCCAGCAGCTTAGTGGTAGGGACGATGACCGGGGAGCTGTTTTTT
CDR3: CASSLVVGTMTGELFF

V: TRBV7-2
J: TRBJ1-5
size: few
D: -
DNA: TGTGCCAGCAGTCCCGGTACCCTGGGGAGCAATCAGCCCCAGCATTTT
CDR3: CASSPGTLGSNQPQHF

V: TRBV28
J: TRBJ2-6
size: -
D: TRBD1
DNA: TGTGCCAGCAGTTTCCCGGGACAGGGGGCTCGTGGGGCCAACGTCCTGACTTTC
CDR3: CASSFPGQGARGANVLTF

V: TRBV10-3
J: TRBJ1-1
size: many
D: TRBD1
DNA: TGTGCCATCAGTGAGCCCCCCGGGGCAGGGGGGAACACTGAAGCTTTCTTT
CDR3: CAISEPPGAGGNTEAFF

V: TRBV12-3/TRBV12-4
J: TRBJ2-5
size: -
D: TRBD1
DNA: TGTGCCAGCAGTCCTCTCTCCGGGACAGGGGCATGGGAGACCCAGTACTTC
CDR3: CASSPLSGTGAWETQYF

V: TRBV6-1
J: TRBJ2-3
size: few
D: TRBD1
DNA: TGTGCCAGCAGCCCCTTCGGGACAGGGAACGCAGATACGCAGTATTTT
CDR3: CASSPFGTGNADTQYF

V: TRBV27
J: TRBJ1-4
size: many
D: -
DNA: TGTGCCAGCAAACAACAGGGCCCTAATGAAAAACTGTTTTTT
CDR3: CASKQQGPNEKLFF

V: TRBV7-2
J: TRBJ2-7
size: many
D: -
DNA: TGTGCCAGCAGCTTGGACATATTCAGCTACGAGCAGTACTTC
CDR3: CASSLDIFSYEQYF

V: TRBV6-2/TRBV6-3
J: TRBJ2-3
size: -
D: TRBD2
DNA: TGTGCCAGCAGGGATAAGGGACTAGCGGGAATGAATACGCAGTATTTT
CDR3: CASRDKGLAGMNTQYF

V: TRBV20-1
J: TRBJ2-3
size: -
D: TRBD2
DNA: TGCAGTGCGAGGAGCCTAGCGGGAGGTTTAGATACGCAGTATTTT
CDR3: CSARSLAGGLDTQYF

V: TRBV28
J: TRBJ2-1
size: few
D: -
DNA: TGTGCCAGCAGTTTAGCGGGAAGTGAGCAGTTCTTC
CDR3: CASSLAGSEQFF

V: TRBV21-1
J: TRBJ2-4
size: -
D: -
DNA: TGTGCCAGCAGCCCCCGCAGCACCCTCCGCCTAGCCAAAAACATTCAGTACTTC
CDR3: CASSPRSTLRLAKNIQYF

V: TRBV11-1
J: TRBJ1-3
size: -
D: TRBD1
DNA: TGTGCCAGCAGCGCCCCCCCGGACAGGGTACGCTCTGGAAACACCATATATTTT
CDR3: CASSAPPDRVRSGNTIYF

V: TRBV5-1
J: TRBJ1-1
size: few
D: -
DNA: TGCGCCAGCAGCTCCAGGAGTCAACTAATGAACACTGAAGCTTTCTTT
CDR3: CASSSRSQLMNTEAFF

V: TRBV20-1
J: TRBJ1-5
size: few
D: -
DNA: TGCAGTGCTCTAGATTCAGTCAATCAGCCCCAGCATTTT
CDR3: CSALDSVNQPQHF

V: TRBV12-3/TRBV12-4
J: TRBJ1-6
size: few
D: -
DNA: TGTGCCAGCAGTTTAGCGGGGGGCCAGAATTCACCCCTCCACTTT
CDR3: CASSLAGGQNSPLHF

V: TRBV4-2
J: TRBJ2-3
size: -
D: -
DNA: TGTGCCAGCAGCCAAGAGTTAACGAGCACAGATACGCAGTATTTT
CDR3: CASSQELTSTDTQYF

V: TRBV11-1
J: TRBJ2-5
size: -
D: -
DNA: TGTGCCAGCGAGGCCGTTTCTGAGACCCAGTACTTC
CDR3: CASEAVSETQYF

V: TRBV6-2/TRBV6-3
J: TRBJ2-7
size: few
D: TRBD2
DNA: TGTGCCAGCAGATACACCCCGACTAGCGGGATCTACGAGCAGTACTTC
CDR3: CASRYTPTSGIYEQYF

V: TRBV20-1
J: TRBJ1-2
size: few
D: -
DNA: TGCAGTGCTAGGAGTCAGGGTGATGGCTACACCTTC
CDR3: CSARSQGDGYTF

V: TRBV6-6
J: TRBJ2-7
size: -
D: -
DNA: TGTGCCAGCGCCCAGGTGGGGTACGAGCAGTACTTC
CDR3: CASAQVGYEQYF

V: TRBV20-1
J: TRBJ2-3
size: -
D: TRBD1
DNA: TGCAGTGCTAGCCGGACAGGGTACACAGATACGCAGTATTTT
CDR3: CSASRTGYTDTQYF

V: TRBV12-3/TRBV12-4
J: TRBJ2-6
size: few
D: -
DNA: TGTGCCAGCAGGACTGCTTCAGTCCTGACTTTC
CDR3: CASRTASVLTF

V: TRBV5-1
J: TRBJ2-7
size: -
D: -
DNA: TGCGCCAGCAGCTCTGAGAGTTACGAGCAGTACTTC
CDR3: CASSSESYEQYF

V: TRBV21-1
J: TRBJ1-6
size: few
D: -
DNA: TGTGCCAGCAGCAAGCCAAGACAGGGACCGAGCTCCTATAATTCACCCCTCCACTTT
CDR3: CASSKPRQGPSSYNSPLHF

V: TRBV5-1
J: TRBJ2-2
size: -
D: -
DNA: TGCGCCAGCAGCTTGGCACAGCCGAACACCGGGGAGCTGTTTTTT
CDR3: CASSLAQPNTGELFF

V: TRBV6-5
J: TRBJ2-2
size: -
D: -
DNA: TGTGCCAGCAGTGACTCGGGGTGGGCCGGGGAGCTGTTTTTT
CDR3: CASSDSGWAGELFF

V: TRBV29-1
J: TRBJ2-5
size: few
D: TRBD2
DNA: TGCAGCGTAAGGACTAGCGGGAGGCGAGAGACCCAGTACTTC
CDR3: CSVRTSGRRETQYF

V: TRBV12-3/TRBV12-4
J: TRBJ1-6
size: -
D: -
DNA: TGTGCCAGCAGTCAACAGGCCGCTGGGGATTCACCCCTCCACTTT
CDR3: CASSQQAAGDSPLHF

V: TRBV6-2/TRBV6-3
J: TRBJ2-1
size: -
D: -
DNA: TGTGCCAGCAGTTACTCGGGACTCAAACGAAGGGGTGAGCAGTTCTTC
CDR3: CASSYSGLKRRGEQFF

V: TRBV11-2
J: TRBJ2-3
size: few
D: -
DNA: TGTGCCAGCAGCTCCGTTCTAAAGTGGAGCACAGATACGCAGTATTTT
CDR3: CASSSVLKWSTDTQYF

V: TRBV12-3/TRBV12-4
J: TRBJ1-1
size: few
D: TRBD1
DNA: TGTGCCAGCAGGGGAGGGGGCGAAAGAGCTTTCTTT
CDR3: CASRGGGERAFF

V: TRBV9
J: TRBJ1-1
size: -
D: -
DNA: TGTGCCAGCAGCGTAGGAGGCAGGGGGAACACTGAAGCTTTCTTT
CDR3: CASSVGGRGNTEAFF

V: TRBV5-1
J: TRBJ1-5
size: -
D: -
DNA: TGCGCCAGCAGCTTGGTTGGGAGGGTTCGTGGCAATCAGCCCCAGCATTTT
CDR3: CASSLVGRVRGNQPQHF

V: TRBV6-1
J: TRBJ2-2
size: -
D: -
DNA: TGTGCCAGCAAAGAAGAAATTACCTACACCGGGGAGCTGTTTTTT
CDR3: CASKEEITYTGELFF

V: TRBV19
J: TRBJ2-1
size: -
D: TRBD1
DNA: TGTGCCAGTAGTACCCGACAGGGGGCGCCCAATGAGCAGTTCTTC
CDR3: CASSTRQGAPNEQFF